The T cell receptor beta chain described here comes from a study of regulatory T cells in long-lasting Graves disease. A remark on this clonotype: Its antigen is currently unknown.

Looked up from germline, CDR1 is MGHRA and CDR2 is YSYEKL. The CDR3 totals 15 residues. J gave up 3 bases and V 1 base, and 6 bases lay outside the gene matches. Study conclusions and caveats: Whereas approximately 950 public clonotypes were shared by new patients, persistent patients shared more, at some 2,900.

TCR beta libraries were built with iRepertoire HTBI primers and Arm-PCR of CDR3 regions. Using its own MiXCR run on the multiplex PCR reads, TCRdb lists one record per CDR3 protein. The sample lists roughly 500,000 distinct CDR3 sequences, about 15% occurring once. Time point described: newly diagnosed GD, antithyroid drugs for less than 3 months. Scientists built the TCR library using RNA that was extracted from PBMCs. These same records also appear under a second study, on T cells in Graves' hyperthyroidism and ophthalmopathy. That work adds: Graves' hyperthyroidism without ophthalmopathy progression within 18 months was termed stable. Aged 18 to 65, the patients had hyperthyroidism that was newly diagnosed and had lasted under 2 months.

This sequence joins TRBV4-1 and TRBJ2-7, with 7 positions matching TRBD1. The sequence derives from a woman in her forties or fifties with Graves disease. The sample consisted of peripheral blood mononuclear cells (PBMCs), taken at new diagnosis, from a patient treated with antithyroid drugs. Here the CDR3 reads CASSQGGGQIYEQYF. The CDR3 DNA reads TGCGCCAGCAGCCAAGGTGGGGGACAGATCTACGAGCAGTACTTC.